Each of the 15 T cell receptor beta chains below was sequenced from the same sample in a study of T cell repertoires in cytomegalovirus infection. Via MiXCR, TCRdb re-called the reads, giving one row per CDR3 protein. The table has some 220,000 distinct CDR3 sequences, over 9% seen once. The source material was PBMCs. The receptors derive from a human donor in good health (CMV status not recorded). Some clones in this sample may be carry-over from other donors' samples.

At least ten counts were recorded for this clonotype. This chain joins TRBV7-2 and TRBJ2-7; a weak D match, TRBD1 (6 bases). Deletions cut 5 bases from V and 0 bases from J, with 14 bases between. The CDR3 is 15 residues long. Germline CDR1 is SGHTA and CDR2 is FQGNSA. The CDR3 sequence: CASSLSPQGSYEQYF. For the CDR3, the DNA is TGTGCCAGCAGCCTTTCGCCACAGGGCTCCTACGAGCAGTACTTC. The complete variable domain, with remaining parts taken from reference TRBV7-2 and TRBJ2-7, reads GAGVSQSPSNKVTEKGKDVELRCDPISGHTALYWYRQSLGQGLEFLIYFQGNSAPDKSGLPSDRFSAERTGGSVSTLTIQRTQQEDSAVYLCASSLSPQGSYEQYFGPGTRLTVT.

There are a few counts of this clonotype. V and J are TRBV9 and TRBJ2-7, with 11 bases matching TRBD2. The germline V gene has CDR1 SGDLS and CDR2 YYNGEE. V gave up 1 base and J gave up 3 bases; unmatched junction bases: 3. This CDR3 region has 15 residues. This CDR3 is CASSVFGTSGYEQYF. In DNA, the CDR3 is TGTGCCAGCAGCGTATTTGGGACTAGCGGCTACGAGCAGTACTTC.

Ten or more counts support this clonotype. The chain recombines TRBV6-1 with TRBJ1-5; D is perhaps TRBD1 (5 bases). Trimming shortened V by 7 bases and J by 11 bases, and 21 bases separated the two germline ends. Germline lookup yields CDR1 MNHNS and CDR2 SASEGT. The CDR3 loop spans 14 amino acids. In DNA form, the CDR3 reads TGTGCCAGCACTAACACTGGGGCCCCAGAGACCCAGCATTTT. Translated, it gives CASTNTGAPETQHF.

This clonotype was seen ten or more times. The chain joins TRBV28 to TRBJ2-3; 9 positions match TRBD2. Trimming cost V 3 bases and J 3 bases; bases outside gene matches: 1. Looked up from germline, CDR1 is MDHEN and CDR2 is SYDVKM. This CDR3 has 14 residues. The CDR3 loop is CASSFLAGTDTQYF. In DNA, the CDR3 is TGTGCCAGCAGTTTTCTAGCGGGAACAGATACGCAGTATTTT.

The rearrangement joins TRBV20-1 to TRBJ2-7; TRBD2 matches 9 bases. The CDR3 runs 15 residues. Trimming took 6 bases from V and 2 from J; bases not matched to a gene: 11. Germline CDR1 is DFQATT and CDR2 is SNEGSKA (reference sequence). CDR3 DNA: TGCAGTGCCACATTACGCGGGGGGGCCCCCTACGAGCAGTACTTC. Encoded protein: CSATLRGGAPYEQYF.

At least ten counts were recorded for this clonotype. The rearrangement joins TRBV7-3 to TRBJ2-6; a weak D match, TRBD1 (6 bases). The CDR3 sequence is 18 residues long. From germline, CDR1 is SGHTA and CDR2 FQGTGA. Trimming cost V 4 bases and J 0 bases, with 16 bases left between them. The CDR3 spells CASSSLGQTSSGANVLTF. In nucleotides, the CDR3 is TGTGCCAGCAGCTCCCTTGGACAGACAAGCTCTGGGGCCAACGTCCTGACTTTC.

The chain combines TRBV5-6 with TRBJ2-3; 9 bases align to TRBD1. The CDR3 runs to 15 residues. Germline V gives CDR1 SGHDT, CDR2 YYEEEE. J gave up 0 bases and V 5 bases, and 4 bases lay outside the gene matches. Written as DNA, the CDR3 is TGTGCCAGCAGTACAGGGGGCCAGAGCACAGATACGCAGTATTTT. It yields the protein CASSTGGQSTDTQYF.

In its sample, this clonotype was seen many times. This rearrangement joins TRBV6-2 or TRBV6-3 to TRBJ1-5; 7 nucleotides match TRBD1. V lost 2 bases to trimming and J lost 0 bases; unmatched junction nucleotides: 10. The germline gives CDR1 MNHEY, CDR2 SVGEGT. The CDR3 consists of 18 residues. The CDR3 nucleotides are TGTGCCAGCAGTTACCCGCCGGGACAGCAATTTAGCAATCAGCCCCAGCATTTT. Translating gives CASSYPPGQQFSNQPQHF.

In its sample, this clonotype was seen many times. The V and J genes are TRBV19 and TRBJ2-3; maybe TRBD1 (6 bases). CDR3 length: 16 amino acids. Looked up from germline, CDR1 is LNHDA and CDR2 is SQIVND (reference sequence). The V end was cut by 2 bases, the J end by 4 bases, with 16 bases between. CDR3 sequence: CASSILATGMADTQYF. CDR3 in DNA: TGTGCCAGTAGTATATTGGCAACAGGGATGGCAGATACGCAGTATTTT.

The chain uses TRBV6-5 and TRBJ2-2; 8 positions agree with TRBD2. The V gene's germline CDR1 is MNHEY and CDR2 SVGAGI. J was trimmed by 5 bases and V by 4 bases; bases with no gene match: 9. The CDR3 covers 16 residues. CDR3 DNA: TGTGCCAGCAGTTTAGGGACTAGGCCTAGGACCGGGGAGCTGTTTTTT. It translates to CASSLGTRPRTGELFF.

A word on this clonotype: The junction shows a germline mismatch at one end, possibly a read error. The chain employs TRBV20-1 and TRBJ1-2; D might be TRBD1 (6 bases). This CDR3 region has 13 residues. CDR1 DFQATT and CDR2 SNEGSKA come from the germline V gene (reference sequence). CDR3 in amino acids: CSAPKQGASGYSF. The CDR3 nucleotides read TGCAGTGCGCCGAAACAGGGAGCGAGTGGCTACAGCTTC.

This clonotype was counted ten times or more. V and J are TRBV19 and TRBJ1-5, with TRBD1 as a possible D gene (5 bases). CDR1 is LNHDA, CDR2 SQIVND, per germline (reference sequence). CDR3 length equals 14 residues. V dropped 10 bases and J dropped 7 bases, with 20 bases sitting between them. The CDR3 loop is CATRALREEQPQHF. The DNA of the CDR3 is TGTGCCACGAGGGCCCTCAGGGAAGAACAGCCCCAGCATTTT.

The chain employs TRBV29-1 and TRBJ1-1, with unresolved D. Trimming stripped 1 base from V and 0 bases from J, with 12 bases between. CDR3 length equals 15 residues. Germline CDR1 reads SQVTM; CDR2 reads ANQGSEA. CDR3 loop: CSVEGGVRLNTEAFF. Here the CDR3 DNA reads TGCAGCGTTGAAGGCGGGGTCCGTTTGAACACTGAAGCTTTCTTT.

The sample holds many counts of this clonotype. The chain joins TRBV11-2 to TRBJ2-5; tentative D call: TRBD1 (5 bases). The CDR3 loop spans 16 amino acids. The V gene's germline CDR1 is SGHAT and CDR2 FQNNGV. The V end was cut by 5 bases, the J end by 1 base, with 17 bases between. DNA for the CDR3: TGTGCCAGCAGCCCACATCAGGGATGGGGCCAAGAGACCCAGTACTTC. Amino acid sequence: CASSPHQGWGQETQYF.

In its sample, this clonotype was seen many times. The CDR3 here is CASSLVAGWETQYF. CDR3 coding DNA: TGTGCCAGCAGCTTAGTCGCAGGGTGGGAGACCCAGTACTTC. The chain combines TRBV7-2 with TRBJ2-5, with D possibly being TRBD1 (5 bases). In germline, CDR1 is SGHTA, CDR2 FQGNSA. The CDR3 consists of 14 residues. V lost 1 base and J 5 bases, leaving 11 bases between the germline ends.